The TCR beta chain described here comes from a study of PD-1 blockade in classical Hodgkin lymphoma. Study-wide points: Reported baseline diversity: healthy donors highest, relapsed/refractory patients lowest. By C4D1, diversity of CD4+ TCRs had risen significantly, whereas that of CD8+ TCRs had not. Differences between repertoires have undefined causes, possibly disease activity or prior therapy.

V shed 0 bases and J 7 bases; nucleotides not matched to a gene: 3. Germline assignment: CDR1 SGHRS and CDR2 YFSETQ. The CDR3 runs 13 residues. Libraries were prepared by immunoSEQ multiplex PCR; TCRdb keeps only in-frame clonotypes and omits some of them. The table has some 50,000 clones, roughly 73% seen once. Brentuximab vedotin exposure varied among the patients, all of whom had relapsed after autologous stem cell transplantation. Details on this clone: Antigen: not known.

The starting material was peripheral blood mononuclear cells (PBMCs), obtained at baseline. The rearrangement joins TRBV5-1 to TRBJ1-2; 7 bases match TRBD1. This TCR was sampled from a human donor with classical Hodgkin lymphoma. CDR3 DNA sequence: TGCGCCAGCAGCTTGGGACAGGGCAGTGGCTACACCTTC. Translation gives CASSLGQGSGYTF.